The 26 T cell receptor beta chains below all came from one sample that was sequenced in a study of T cell repertoires in ileal Crohn's disease. Repertoires were generated with immunoSEQ multiplex PCR, while TCRdb's copy carries only in-frame clones and drops some. The repertoire consists of around 16,000 clones, with 92% occurring once and the leading ten covering 7.1%. Stated time point: inflamed ileum from the surgical specimen. What was sequenced was ileal tissue. The receptors were sampled from an adult with Crohn's disease.

V usage is TRBV11-2 and J usage is TRBJ2-5; D is unclear. The CDR3 runs 16 residues. Germline V gene sequence: CDR1 SGHAT, CDR2 FQNNGV. Trimming shortened V by 4 bases and J by 2 bases, and 17 bases separated the two germline ends. The CDR3 nucleotides are TGTGCCAGCAGCTCCACTGGAAGTGGGTTACAAGAGACCCAGTACTTC. The encoded protein is CASSSTGSGLQETQYF.

The chain is built from TRBV7-9 and TRBJ2-3, with TRBD1 matching over 7 bases. Germline CDR1 and CDR2: SEHNR and FQNEAQ (reference sequence). Unmatched junction bases numbered 6, after V lost 2 bases and J lost 1 base. The CDR3 loop spans 16 amino acids. CDR3 bases: TGTGCCAGCAGCTTAATGACAGGGTACCGCACAGATACGCAGTATTTT. It specifies CASSLMTGYRTDTQYF.

The chain employs TRBV19 and TRBJ1-2; TRBD1 agrees at 7 bases. The germline CDR1 and CDR2 sequences are LNHDA and SQIVND (reference sequence). J gave up 5 bases and V 8 bases, and 5 bases lay outside the gene matches. The CDR3 sequence is 12 residues long. The CDR3 is CASGTVLYGYTF. The CDR3 DNA is TGTGCCAGTGGGACAGTCCTTTATGGCTACACCTTC.

The chain uses TRBV6-4 and TRBJ1-6, with D tentatively TRBD1 (6 bases). Trimming left V 4 bases short and J 13 bases short, with 20 bases between. The CDR3 consists of 15 residues. Germline CDR1 is MRHNA and CDR2 is SNTAGT. The CDR3 protein is CASSVDRRTIFPLHF. The CDR3 coding sequence is TGTGCCAGCAGTGTCGACAGGCGCACGATTTTTCCCCTCCACTTT.

The chain joins TRBV29-1 to TRBJ1-2, with unresolved D. Germline assignment: CDR1 SQVTM and CDR2 ANQGSEA. This CDR3 is 12 amino acids long. Trimming shortened V by 3 bases and J by 3 bases, and 8 bases separated the two germline ends. As DNA, the CDR3 is TGCAGCGTTGACTTGCGGTACTATGGCTACACCTTC. Translated: CSVDLRYYGYTF.

J is TRBJ2-7 and V is TRBV7-2; D possibly corresponds to TRBD1 (6 bases). Germline V gene lookup returns CDR1 SGHTA and CDR2 FQGNSA. Between the trimmed V and J ends, which lost 2 bases and 5 bases, there was a span of 22 bases. The CDR3 runs 17 residues. As DNA, the CDR3 is TGTGCCAGCAGCTTACTTAACCCCGGAACAGGGAATAACGAGCAGTACTTC. Its translation is CASSLLNPGTGNNEQYF.

There are a few counts of this clone. This chain uses TRBV5-5 with TRBJ1-6, with 9 bases fitting TRBD1. The CDR3 loop spans 19 amino acids. The germline gives CDR1 SGHKS, CDR2 YYEKEE (reference sequence). V trimming: 4 bases; J trimming: 5 bases; junction bases outside the gene matches: 16. CDR3 bases: TGTGCCAGCAGCCGACAGCCGAAAGATACAGGGGGCAATAATTCACCCCTCCACTTT. This gives the protein CASSRQPKDTGGNNSPLHF.

This rearrangement joins TRBV5-4 to TRBJ1-1; 10 bases match TRBD1. With 4 bases clipped from V and 4 bases from J, the junction kept 4 bases outside the gene matches. Germline V gene data show CDR1 as SGHNT and CDR2 as YYREEE (reference sequence). The CDR3 is 14 amino acids. The CDR3 loop is CASSARTGGTEAFF. As DNA, the CDR3 is TGTGCCAGCAGCGCTAGGACAGGGGGCACTGAAGCTTTCTTT.

The genes are TRBV7-9 and TRBJ2-7; D is possibly TRBD1 (6 bases). Germline V gene sequence: CDR1 SEHNR, CDR2 FQNEAQ (reference sequence). Trimming removed 3 bases from V and 4 bases from J, with 13 bases in between. The CDR3 runs 14 residues. CDR3 region: CASSFYGRGYEQYF. The CDR3 nucleotides are TGTGCCAGCAGCTTCTATGGCAGGGGTTACGAGCAGTACTTC.

In this sample, this clone turned up once. The chain joins TRBV4-1 to TRBJ1-5, with D possibly being TRBD1 (6 bases). CDR3 length: 16 amino acids. V was shortened by 1 base and J by 7 bases, with 17 bases between the two germline ends. Germline V gene sequence: CDR1 MGHRA, CDR2 YSYEKL. In nucleotides, the CDR3 is TGCGCCAGCAGCCAAGTCCTGACAGGAGCTGGACAGCCCCAGCATTTT. As protein: CASSQVLTGAGQPQHF.

This clone has just one count. The chain joins TRBV7-9 to TRBJ2-3; D not resolved. Trimming removed 2 bases from V and 6 bases from J, with 12 bases in between. This CDR3 has 14 amino acids. The germline V gene has CDR1 SEHNR and CDR2 FQNEAQ (reference sequence). The CDR3 region has the DNA TGTGCCAGCAGCTTAAGGGCAGTCGGGGATACGCAGTATTTT. Translation: CASSLRAVGDTQYF.

This sequence joins TRBV5-1 and TRBJ1-2, with a possible D match to TRBD1 (5 bases). From germline, CDR1 is SGHRS and CDR2 YFSETQ. CDR3 length: 15 amino acids. Trimming shortened V by 2 bases and J by 4 bases, and 15 bases separated the two germline ends. The CDR3 reads CASSFGPGGTYGYTF. As DNA, the CDR3 is TGCGCCAGCAGCTTTGGGCCGGGGGGGACCTATGGCTACACCTTC.

The rearrangement links TRBV7-8 to TRBJ2-4; D may be TRBD2 (5 bases). CDR1 is SGHVS and CDR2 is FQNEAQ in the germline V gene. Trimming took 1 base from V and 3 from J, leaving 16 bases between them. The CDR3 runs to 17 residues. CDR3 coding DNA: TGTGCCAGCAGCTTAGTGCCCACGGCGGGTGGCAAAAACATTCAGTACTTC. Translated: CASSLVPTAGGKNIQYF.

The rearrangement joins TRBV5-5 to TRBJ2-7; 8 bases map to TRBD1. With V trimmed by 6 bases and J by 5 bases, 4 bases remained unmatched. Per germline, CDR1 SGHKS and CDR2 YYEKEE (reference sequence). The CDR3 has 12 residues. The CDR3 loop is CASTPDRDEQYF. The CDR3 coding sequence is TGTGCCAGCACCCCGGACAGGGACGAGCAGTACTTC.

V gene TRBV5-1 combines with J gene TRBJ1-3; a weak D match, TRBD1 (5 bases). Germline V gene lookup returns CDR1 SGHRS and CDR2 YFSETQ. The CDR3 covers 15 residues. V was clipped by 5 bases and J by 3 bases, with 15 bases between them. The CDR3 DNA reads as TGCGCCAGCAGGCTTGGGACTCACGATGGAAACACCATATATTTT. Residues: CASRLGTHDGNTIYF.

This clone showed up just a few times. The chain carries TRBV28 and TRBJ2-7, with TRBD1 as a possible D gene (5 bases). This CDR3 comprises 16 residues. Germline V gene lookup returns CDR1 MDHEN and CDR2 SYDVKM. V shed 4 bases and J shed 1 base, with 17 bases lying between them. CDR3 sequence (DNA): TGTGCCAGCAGTTCCGCGGAGACAGCGAGATCCTACGAGCAGTACTTC. It is translated as CASSSAETARSYEQYF.

The chain joins TRBV2 to TRBJ1-2; 7 nucleotides agree with TRBD1. The CDR3 contains 16 residues. The V gene end was trimmed by 5 bases and the J gene end by 5 bases; junction bases not matched to a gene: 14. Germline CDR1 is SNHLY and CDR2 is FYNNEI. DNA of the CDR3: TGTGCCAGCAGTACTCCACTCAACGACAGGGAGTATGGCTACACCTTC. Translating gives CASSTPLNDREYGYTF.

V and J are TRBV30 and TRBJ2-2, with D possibly matching TRBD1 (5 bases). V was cut by 0 bases and J by 8 bases, with 7 bases left in between. Germline V CDR1 and CDR2: GTSNPN, SVGIG (reference sequence). This CDR3 is 12 amino acids long. As DNA, the CDR3 is TGTGCCTGGAGTGTAGGGGCGGGGGAGCTGTTTTTT. It codes for CAWSVGAGELFF.

This chain links TRBV18 with TRBJ1-2; 7 nucleotides line up with TRBD1. The CDR3 sequence is 15 residues long. Per germline, CDR1 KGHSH and CDR2 LQKENI. The ends lost 5 bases at V and 3 bases at J; junction bases unmatched: 9. This CDR3 reads CASSTGRGGDYGYTF. CDR3 bases: TGTGCCAGCTCAACCGGGAGAGGGGGCGACTATGGCTACACCTTC.

This chain uses TRBV11-2 with TRBJ2-7; 10 bases are shared with TRBD2. This CDR3 spans 15 amino acids. Germline lookup yields CDR1 SGHAT and CDR2 FQNNGV. Germline trimming cut 3 bases from V and 6 bases from J; bases unmatched to any gene: 8. For the CDR3, the DNA is TGTGCCAGCAGCTTCAGCGGGGGGGCCCTAGGCGAGCAGTACTTC. Protein product: CASSFSGGALGEQYF.

The V and J genes are TRBV10-1 and TRBJ1-3; D not resolved. Germline lookup yields CDR1 WNHNN and CDR2 SYGVQD (reference sequence). Trimming cost V 3 bases and J 6 bases, with 12 bases left between them. This CDR3 contains 14 residues. The CDR3 sequence is CASSDSQTLNTIYF. The CDR3 DNA is TGCGCCAGCAGTGATTCTCAGACGCTAAACACCATATATTTT.

The chain has TRBV19 and TRBJ1-4; D gene uncertain. The CDR3 consists of 15 residues. The germline V gene encodes CDR1 LNHDA and CDR2 SQIVND (reference sequence). Trimming took 2 bases from V and 8 from J, leaving 15 bases between them. CDR3 amino acids: CASSISHGLREKLFF. The DNA for the CDR3 is TGTGCCAGTAGTATATCACACGGGTTACGAGAAAAACTGTTTTTT.

The J gene is TRBJ1-1, the V gene TRBV7-9, with TRBD1 matching 8 bases. Germline lookup yields CDR1 SEHNR and CDR2 FQNEAQ (reference sequence). V was clipped by 3 bases and J by 5 bases; unmatched bases: 8. The CDR3 has 15 amino acids. The CDR3: CASSFFEQGETEAFF. CDR3 DNA sequence: TGTGCCAGCAGCTTTTTCGAACAGGGGGAGACTGAAGCTTTCTTT.

The chain is built from TRBV7-9 and TRBJ1-2; a possible D gene is TRBD1 (5 bases). CDR3 length: 16 residues. Germline assignment: CDR1 SEHNR and CDR2 FQNEAQ (reference sequence). Trimming took 5 bases from V and 4 from J, leaving 20 bases between them. Here the CDR3 reads CASSPKWVGPGYGYTF. DNA for the CDR3: TGTGCCAGCAGCCCTAAATGGGTGGGGCCCGGCTATGGCTACACCTTC.

The rearrangement links TRBV19 to TRBJ2-7; 7 bases agree with TRBD1. The CDR3 totals 14 residues. Trimming removed 4 bases from V and 6 bases from J; junction bases left unmatched: 9. Germline loops: CDR1 LNHDA, CDR2 SQIVND (reference sequence). As DNA, the CDR3 is TGTGCCAGTAGTAGGGGGCGGACAGGTACCGAGCAGTACTTC. This translates into CASSRGRTGTEQYF. Variable domain in full (rest from reference TRBV19 and TRBJ2-7): DGGITQSPKYLFRKEGQNVTLSCEQNLNHDAMYWYRQDPGQGLRLIYYSQIVNDFQKGDIAEGYSVSREKKESFPLTVTSAQKNPTAFYLCASSRGRTGTEQYFGPGTRLTVT.

V is TRBV27 and J is TRBJ1-6; TRBD1 agrees at 9 bases. After removal of 11 bases from V and 6 bases from J, the junction contained 8 bases not matched to a gene. Germline V gene lookup returns CDR1 MNHEY and CDR2 SMNVEV (reference sequence). The CDR3 contains 14 residues. The CDR3 is CAVARDRVNSPLHF. DNA for the CDR3: TGTGCCGTGGCCCGGGACAGGGTTAATTCACCCCTCCACTTT.